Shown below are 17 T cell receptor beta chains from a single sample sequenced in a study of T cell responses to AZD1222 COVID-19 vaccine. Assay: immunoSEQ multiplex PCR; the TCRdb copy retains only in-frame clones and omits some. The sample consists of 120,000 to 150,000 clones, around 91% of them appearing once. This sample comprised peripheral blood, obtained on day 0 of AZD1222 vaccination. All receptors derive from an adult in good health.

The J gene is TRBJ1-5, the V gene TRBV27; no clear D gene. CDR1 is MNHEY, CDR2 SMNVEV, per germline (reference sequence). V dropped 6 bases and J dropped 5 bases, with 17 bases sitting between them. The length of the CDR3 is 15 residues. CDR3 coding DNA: TGTGCCAGCAGCCTTAGGCCCGACCAGCATCAGCCCCAGCATTTT. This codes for CASSLRPDQHQPQHF.

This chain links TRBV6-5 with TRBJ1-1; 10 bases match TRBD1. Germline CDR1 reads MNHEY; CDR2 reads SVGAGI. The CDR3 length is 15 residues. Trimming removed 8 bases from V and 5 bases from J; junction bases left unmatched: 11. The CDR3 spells CASGIRDRGKTEAFF. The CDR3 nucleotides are TGTGCCAGCGGTATACGGGACAGGGGAAAAACTGAAGCTTTCTTT.

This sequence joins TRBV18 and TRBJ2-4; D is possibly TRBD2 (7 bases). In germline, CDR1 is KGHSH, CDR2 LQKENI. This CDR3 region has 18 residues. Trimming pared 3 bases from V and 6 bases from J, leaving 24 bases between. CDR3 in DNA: TGTGCCAGCTCACCCCTTGGCGGGGCGGGGGCGACGGCAAACATTCAGTACTTC. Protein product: CASSPLGGAGATANIQYF.

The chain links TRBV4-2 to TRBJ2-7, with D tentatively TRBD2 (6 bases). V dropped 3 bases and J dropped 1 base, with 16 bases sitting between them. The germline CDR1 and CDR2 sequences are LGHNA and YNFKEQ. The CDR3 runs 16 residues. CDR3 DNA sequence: TGTGCCAGCAGCCATAAGGCTAGCGAGAGTTCCTACGAGCAGTACTTC. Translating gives CASSHKASESSYEQYF.

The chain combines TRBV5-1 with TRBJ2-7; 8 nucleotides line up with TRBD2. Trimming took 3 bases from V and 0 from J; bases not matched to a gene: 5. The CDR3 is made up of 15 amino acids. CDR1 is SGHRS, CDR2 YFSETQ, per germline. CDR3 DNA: TGCGCCAGCAGCTCCAAGCGGGGGAGCTCCTACGAGCAGTACTTC. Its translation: CASSSKRGSSYEQYF.

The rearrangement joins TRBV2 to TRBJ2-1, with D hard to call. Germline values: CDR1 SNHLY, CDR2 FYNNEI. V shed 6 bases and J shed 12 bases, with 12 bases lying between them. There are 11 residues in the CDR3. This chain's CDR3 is CASSVGPGQFF. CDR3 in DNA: TGTGCCAGCAGCGTAGGTCCCGGGCAGTTCTTC.

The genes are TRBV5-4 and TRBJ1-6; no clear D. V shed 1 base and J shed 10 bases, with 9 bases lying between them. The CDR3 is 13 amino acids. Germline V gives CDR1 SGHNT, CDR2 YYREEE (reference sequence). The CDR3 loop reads CASSLMGSSPLHF. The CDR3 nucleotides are TGTGCCAGCAGCTTGATGGGGAGCTCACCCCTCCACTTT.

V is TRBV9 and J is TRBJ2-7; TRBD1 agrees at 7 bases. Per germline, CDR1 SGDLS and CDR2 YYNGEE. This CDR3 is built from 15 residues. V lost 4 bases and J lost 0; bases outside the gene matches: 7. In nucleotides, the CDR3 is TGTGCCAGCAGCCCCCTCGGGACAGCCTCCTACGAGCAGTACTTC. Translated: CASSPLGTASYEQYF.

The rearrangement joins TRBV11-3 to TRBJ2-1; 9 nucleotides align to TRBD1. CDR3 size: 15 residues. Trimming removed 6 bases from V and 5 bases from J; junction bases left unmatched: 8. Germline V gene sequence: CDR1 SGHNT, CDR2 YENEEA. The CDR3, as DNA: TGTGCCAGCAGAACCGACAGGGGGGCGAACAATGAGCAGTTCTTC. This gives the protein CASRTDRGANNEQFF.

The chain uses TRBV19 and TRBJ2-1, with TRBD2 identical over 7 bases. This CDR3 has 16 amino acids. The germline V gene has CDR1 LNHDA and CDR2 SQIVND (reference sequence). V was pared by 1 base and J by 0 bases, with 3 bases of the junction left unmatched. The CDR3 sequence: CASSIAWGGSYNEQFF. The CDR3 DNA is TGTGCCAGTAGTATAGCGTGGGGGGGCTCCTACAATGAGCAGTTCTTC. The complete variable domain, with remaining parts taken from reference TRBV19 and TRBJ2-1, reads DGGITQSPKYLFRKEGQNVTLSCEQNLNHDAMYWYRQDPGQGLRLIYYSQIVNDFQKGDIAEGYSVSREKKESFPLTVTSAQKNPTAFYLCASSIAWGGSYNEQFFGPGTRLTVL.

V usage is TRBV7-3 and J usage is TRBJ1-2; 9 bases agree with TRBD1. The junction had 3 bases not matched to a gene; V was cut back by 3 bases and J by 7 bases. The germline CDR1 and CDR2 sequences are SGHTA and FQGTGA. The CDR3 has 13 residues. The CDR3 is CASSLDRGGGYTF. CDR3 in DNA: TGTGCCAGCAGCTTGGACAGGGGAGGTGGCTACACCTTC.

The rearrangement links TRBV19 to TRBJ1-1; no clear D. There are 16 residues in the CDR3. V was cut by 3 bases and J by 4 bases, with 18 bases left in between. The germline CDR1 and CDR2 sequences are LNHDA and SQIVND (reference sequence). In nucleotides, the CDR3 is TGTGCCAGTAGTATTATCGGTGGGGAGACTCGCACTGAAGCTTTCTTT. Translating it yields CASSIIGGETRTEAFF.

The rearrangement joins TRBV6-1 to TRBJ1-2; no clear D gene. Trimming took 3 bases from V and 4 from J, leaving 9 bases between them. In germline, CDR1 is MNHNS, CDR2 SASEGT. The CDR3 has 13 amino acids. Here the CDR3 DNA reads TGTGCCAGCAGTGATTTACGGCCCTATGGCTACACCTTC. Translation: CASSDLRPYGYTF.

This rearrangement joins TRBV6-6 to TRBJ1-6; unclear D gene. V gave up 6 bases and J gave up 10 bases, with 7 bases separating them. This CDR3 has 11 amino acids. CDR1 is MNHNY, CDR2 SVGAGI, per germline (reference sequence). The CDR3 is CASRGASPLHF. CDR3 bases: TGTGCCAGCAGAGGCGCCTCACCCCTCCACTTT.

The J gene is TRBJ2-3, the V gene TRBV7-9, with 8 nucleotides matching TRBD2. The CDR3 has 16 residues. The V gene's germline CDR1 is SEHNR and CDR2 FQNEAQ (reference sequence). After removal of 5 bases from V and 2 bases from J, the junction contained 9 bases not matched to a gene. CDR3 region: CASSLIAGTYTDTQYF. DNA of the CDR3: TGTGCCAGCAGCCTTATAGCGGGGACCTACACAGATACGCAGTATTTT. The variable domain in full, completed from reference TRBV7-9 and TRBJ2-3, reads DTGVSQNPRHKITKRGQNVTFRCDPISEHNRLYWYRQTLGQGPEFLTYFQNEAQLEKSRLLSDRFSAERPKGSFSTLEIQRTEQGDSAMYLCASSLIAGTYTDTQYFGPGTRLTVL.

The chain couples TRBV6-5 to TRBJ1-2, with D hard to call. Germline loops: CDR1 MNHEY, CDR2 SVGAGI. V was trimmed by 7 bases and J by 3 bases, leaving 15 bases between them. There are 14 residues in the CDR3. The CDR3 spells CASNLETTYYGYTF. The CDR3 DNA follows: TGTGCCAGCAACCTTGAGACTACTTACTATGGCTACACCTTC.

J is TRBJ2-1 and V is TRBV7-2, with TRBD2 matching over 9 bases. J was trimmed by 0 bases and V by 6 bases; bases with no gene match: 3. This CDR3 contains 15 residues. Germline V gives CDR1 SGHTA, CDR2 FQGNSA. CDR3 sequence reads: CASRDSGSSYNEQFF. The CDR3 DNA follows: TGTGCCAGCAGGGATAGCGGGAGCTCCTACAATGAGCAGTTCTTC.